The 9 T cell receptor beta chains listed next were all sequenced from one sample in a study of regulatory T cells in long-lasting Graves disease. Time point: persistent/refractory GD, antithyroid drugs over 5 years with positive TRAb. PBMC-derived RNA was used for the TCR library. HTBI primers from iRepertoire and Arm-PCR of CDR3 regions yielded the TCR beta libraries. MiXCR, applied by TCRdb to the multiplex PCR reads, yields one record per CDR3 protein. The sample holds under 500,000 distinct CDR3 sequences, roughly 20% seen once. This specimen consisted of peripheral blood mononuclear cells (PBMCs), obtained when the disease was refractory, from a patient treated with antithyroid drugs. Receptors originate from a female donor with Graves disease.

This clonotype was counted ten times or more. The CDR3: CASSPWDNEKLFF. CDR3 DNA: TGTGCCAGCAGTCCTTGGGATAATGAAAAACTGTTTTTT. The chain joins TRBV28 to TRBJ1-4; D uncertain. The CDR3 length is 13 residues. Germline CDR1 reads MDHEN; CDR2 reads SYDVKM. With 5 bases removed from V and 4 bases from J, the gap between germline ends came to 8 bases. Full variable domain (remainder filled in from reference TRBV28 and TRBJ1-4): DVKVTQSSRYLVKRTGEKVFLECVQDMDHENMFWYRQDPGLGLRLIYFSYDVKMKEKGDIPEGYSVSREKKERFSLILESASTNQTSMYLCASSPWDNEKLFFGSGTQLSVL.

V and J are TRBV5-1 and TRBJ2-5; 14 positions match TRBD2. V lost 4 bases to trimming and J lost 3 bases; unmatched junction nucleotides: 14. Germline CDR1 and CDR2: SGHRS and YFSETQ. This CDR3 comprises 19 residues. CDR3 sequence: CASSPLGLAGGLLEETQYF. DNA of the CDR3: TGCGCCAGCAGCCCCCTTGGACTAGCGGGAGGTTTATTGGAAGAGACCCAGTACTTC. Using reference TRBV5-1 and TRBJ2-5 for the parts outside the CDR3, the full variable domain is KAGVTQTPRYLIKTRGQQVTLSCSPISGHRSVSWYQQTPGQGLQFLFEYFSETQRNKGNFPGRFSGRQFSNSRSEMNVSTLELGDSALYLCASSPLGLAGGLLEETQYFGPGTRLLVL.

The CDR3 sequence: CSVNLGSYEQYF. The DNA of the CDR3 is TGCAGCGTGAACTTGGGATCCTACGAGCAGTACTTC. The gene calls are TRBV29-1 and TRBJ2-7, with D hard to call. This CDR3 contains 12 residues. Looked up from germline, CDR1 is SQVTM and CDR2 is ANQGSEA. V dropped 6 bases and J dropped 1 base, with 10 bases sitting between them.

This clonotype was seen ten or more times. This chain joins TRBV28 and TRBJ1-1; D not certain. Germline-derived CDR1 and CDR2 are MDHEN and SYDVKM. This CDR3 region has 12 residues. Trimming removed 9 bases from V and 4 bases from J, with 12 bases in between. The CDR3 protein is CASRVAGTEAFF. CDR3 sequence (DNA): TGTGCCAGTCGGGTGGCGGGCACTGAAGCTTTCTTT.

This clonotype showed up many times. This chain joins TRBV2 and TRBJ1-2; 7 bases line up with TRBD1. With 5 bases clipped from V and 5 bases from J, the junction kept 8 bases outside the gene matches. The V gene's germline CDR1 is SNHLY and CDR2 FYNNEI. This CDR3 spans 14 amino acids. The CDR3 DNA reads TGTGCCAGCAGTAACTGGGACAGAGGTTATGGCTACACCTTC. This encodes CASSNWDRGYGYTF.

The genes are TRBV24-1 and TRBJ2-7; D is perhaps TRBD1 (7 bases). The V gene lost 9 bases and the J gene lost 5 bases, with 16 bases spanning the gap. Germline-derived CDR1 and CDR2 are KGHDR and SFDVKD. The length of the CDR3 is 13 residues. The CDR3 is CATAGQHMNEQYF. DNA for the CDR3: TGTGCCACCGCGGGACAGCATATGAACGAGCAGTACTTC.

The chain links TRBV6-1 to TRBJ2-1; 8 bases are a match to TRBD2. J was trimmed by 7 bases and V by 6 bases; bases with no gene match: 11. The CDR3 contains 15 residues. CDR1 is MNHNS, CDR2 SASEGT, per germline. The CDR3 is CASSLKAGAANEQFF. CDR3 bases: TGTGCCAGCAGCCTTAAAGCGGGAGCCGCGAATGAGCAGTTCTTC.

The chain combines TRBV5-1 with TRBJ2-5; the D is unclear. This CDR3 region has 14 residues. The germline V gene encodes CDR1 SGHRS and CDR2 YFSETQ. The V and J ends lost 0 bases and 5 bases respectively, with 11 bases between them. This CDR3 reads CASSLETGWETQYF. The CDR3 DNA reads TGCGCCAGCAGCTTGGAGACCGGTTGGGAGACCCAGTACTTC.

This clonotype was found a few times. This chain uses TRBV19 with TRBJ2-4; tentatively, D is TRBD1 (6 bases). Germline assignment: CDR1 LNHDA and CDR2 SQIVND (reference sequence). The CDR3 runs to 16 residues. The V gene lost 9 bases and the J gene lost 2 bases, with 20 bases spanning the gap. The CDR3 reads CASRPQGVDTKNIQYF. Here the CDR3 DNA reads TGTGCCAGCAGACCACAGGGAGTGGATACCAAAAACATTCAGTACTTC.